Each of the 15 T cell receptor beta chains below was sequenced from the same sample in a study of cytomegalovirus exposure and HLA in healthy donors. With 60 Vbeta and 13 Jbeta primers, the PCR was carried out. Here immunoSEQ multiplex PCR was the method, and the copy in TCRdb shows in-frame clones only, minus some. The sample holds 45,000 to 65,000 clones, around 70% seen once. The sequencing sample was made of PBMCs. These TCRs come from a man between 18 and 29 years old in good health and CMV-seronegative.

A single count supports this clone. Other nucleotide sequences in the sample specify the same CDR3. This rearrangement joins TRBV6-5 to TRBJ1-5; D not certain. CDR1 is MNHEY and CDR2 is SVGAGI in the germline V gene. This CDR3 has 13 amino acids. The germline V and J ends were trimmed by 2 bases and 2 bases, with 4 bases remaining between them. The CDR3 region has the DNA TGTGCCAGCAGTTACCGCGGCAATCAGCCCCAGCATTTT. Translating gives CASSYRGNQPQHF.

CDR3 bases: TGTGCCAGCACCAGGGGAGTAGATGGCTACACCTTC. Protein sequence: CASTRGVDGYTF. This sequence joins TRBV6-5 and TRBJ1-2; a possible D gene is TRBD1 (6 bases). Looked up from germline, CDR1 is MNHEY and CDR2 is SVGAGI. This CDR3 comprises 12 residues. Trimming removed 7 bases at V and 6 bases at J, with 12 bases between.

The CDR3 protein is CASSSQGVAYGYTF. CDR3 DNA sequence: TGTGCCAGCAGTTCCCAGGGGGTCGCCTATGGCTACACCTTC. The chain employs TRBV6-5 and TRBJ1-2; 7 positions agree with TRBD1. CDR1 and CDR2 from the germline V gene are MNHEY and SVGAGI. V shed 4 bases and J 4 bases; nucleotides not matched to a gene: 6. The CDR3 runs to 14 residues.

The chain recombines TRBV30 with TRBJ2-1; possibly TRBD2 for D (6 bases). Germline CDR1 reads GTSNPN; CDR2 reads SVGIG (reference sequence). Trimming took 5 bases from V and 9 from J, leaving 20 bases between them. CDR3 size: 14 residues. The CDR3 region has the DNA TGTGCCTGGGGGGACTCTCGCCGAGCTAGTGAGCAGTTCTTC. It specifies CAWGDSRRASEQFF.

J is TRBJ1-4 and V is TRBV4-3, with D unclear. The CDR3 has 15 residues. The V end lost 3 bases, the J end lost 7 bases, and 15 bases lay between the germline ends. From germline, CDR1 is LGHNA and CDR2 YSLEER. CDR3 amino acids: CASSQAGGLSEKLFF. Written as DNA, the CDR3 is TGCGCCAGCAGCCAGGCCGGCGGATTGAGTGAAAAACTGTTTTTT.

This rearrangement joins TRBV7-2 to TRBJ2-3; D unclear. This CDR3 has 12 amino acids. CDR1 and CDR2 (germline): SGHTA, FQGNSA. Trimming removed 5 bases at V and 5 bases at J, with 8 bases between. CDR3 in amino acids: CASSDRGDTQYF. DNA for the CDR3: TGTGCCAGCAGCGACCGAGGAGATACGCAGTATTTT.

CDR3 nucleotides: TGTGCCAGCAGTTACCGGACAGTACAAGAGACCCAGTACTTC. This sequence encodes CASSYRTVQETQYF. The gene calls are TRBV6-5 and TRBJ2-5; D is perhaps TRBD1 (6 bases). Germline V gene sequence: CDR1 MNHEY, CDR2 SVGAGI. Trimming cost V 2 bases and J 2 bases, with 9 bases left between them. The CDR3 consists of 14 residues.

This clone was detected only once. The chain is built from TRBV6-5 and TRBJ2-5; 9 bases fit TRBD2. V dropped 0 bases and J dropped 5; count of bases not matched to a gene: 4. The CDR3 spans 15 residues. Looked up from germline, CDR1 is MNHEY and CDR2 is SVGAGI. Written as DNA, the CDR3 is TGTGCCAGCAGTTACTCGACTAGCGGTGGGGAGACCCAGTACTTC. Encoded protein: CASSYSTSGGETQYF.

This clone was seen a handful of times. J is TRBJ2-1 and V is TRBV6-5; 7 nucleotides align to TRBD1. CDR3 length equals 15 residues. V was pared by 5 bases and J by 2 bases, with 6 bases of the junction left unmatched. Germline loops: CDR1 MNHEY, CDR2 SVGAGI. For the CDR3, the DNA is TGTGCCAGCAGTACACAGGGGAACACCTACAATGAGCAGTTCTTC. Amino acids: CASSTQGNTYNEQFF.

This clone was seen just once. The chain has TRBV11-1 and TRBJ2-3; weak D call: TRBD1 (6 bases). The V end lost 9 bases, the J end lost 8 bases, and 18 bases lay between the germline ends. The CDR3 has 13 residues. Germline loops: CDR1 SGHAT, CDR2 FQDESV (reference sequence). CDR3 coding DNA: TGTGCCAGTGACCCCCAAGCAGGGGCTACGCAGTATTTT. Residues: CASDPQAGATQYF.

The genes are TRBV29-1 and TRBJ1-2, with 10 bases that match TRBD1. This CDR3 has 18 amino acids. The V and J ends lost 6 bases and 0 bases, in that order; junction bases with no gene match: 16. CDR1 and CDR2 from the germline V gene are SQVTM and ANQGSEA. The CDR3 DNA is TGCAGCGTAGGAACGAGACCGGGACAGGGGATTACTAACTATGGCTACACCTTC. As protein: CSVGTRPGQGITNYGYTF.

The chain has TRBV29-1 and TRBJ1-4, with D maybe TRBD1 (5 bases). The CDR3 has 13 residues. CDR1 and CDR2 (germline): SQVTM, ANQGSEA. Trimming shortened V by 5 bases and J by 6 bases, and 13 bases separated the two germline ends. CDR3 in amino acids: CSVPQEGHEKLFF. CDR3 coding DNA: TGCAGCGTTCCACAGGAGGGTCATGAAAAACTGTTTTTT.

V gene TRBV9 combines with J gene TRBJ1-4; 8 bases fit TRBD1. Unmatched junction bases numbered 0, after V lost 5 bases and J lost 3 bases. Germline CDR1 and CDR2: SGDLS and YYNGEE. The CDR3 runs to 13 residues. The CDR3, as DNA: TGTGCCAGCAGGACAGGGGCTAATGAAAAACTGTTTTTT. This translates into CASRTGANEKLFF.

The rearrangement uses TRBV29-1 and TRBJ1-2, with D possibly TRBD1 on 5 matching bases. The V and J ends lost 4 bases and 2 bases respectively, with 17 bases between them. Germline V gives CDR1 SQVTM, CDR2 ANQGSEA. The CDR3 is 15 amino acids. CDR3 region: CSVGNSMAGNYGYTF. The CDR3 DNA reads TGCAGCGTTGGGAATTCTATGGCAGGGAACTATGGCTACACCTTC.

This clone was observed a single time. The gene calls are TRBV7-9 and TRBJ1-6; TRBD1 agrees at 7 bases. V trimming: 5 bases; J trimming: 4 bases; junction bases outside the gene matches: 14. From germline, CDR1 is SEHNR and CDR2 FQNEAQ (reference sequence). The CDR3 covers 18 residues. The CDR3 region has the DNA TGTGCCAGCAGCCATAAACTGACAGGGAACATGTATAATTCACCCCTCCACTTT. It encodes CASSHKLTGNMYNSPLHF.